One and the same sample provided the 14 T cell receptor beta chains below, sequenced in a study of cytomegalovirus exposure and HLA in healthy donors. Profiling relied on immunoSEQ multiplex PCR, and the TCRdb table lists in-frame clones only, not all of them. Among some 85,000 clones, roughly 96% were seen once, and the ten largest hold 1.3%. The specimen sequenced was PBMCs. All receptors derive from a young woman in good health and CMV-seronegative.

This clone was recorded only once. The chain recombines TRBV18 with TRBJ1-4, with 7 bases that match TRBD1. This CDR3 region has 15 residues. Germline CDR1 and CDR2: KGHSH and LQKENI. After removal of 3 bases from V and 6 bases from J, the junction contained 7 bases not matched to a gene. This chain's CDR3 is CASSPQQGRDEKLFF. The CDR3 nucleotides are TGTGCCAGCTCACCGCAACAGGGGCGGGATGAAAAACTGTTTTTT.

The J gene is TRBJ2-3, the V gene TRBV11-2, with 7 bases matching TRBD2. The CDR3 loop spans 14 amino acids. V gave up 2 bases and J gave up 7 bases; unmatched junction bases: 6. Germline CDR1 SGHAT, CDR2 FQNNGV. The CDR3 DNA sequence: TGTGCCAGCAGCTTACCGCGGGAGCTACATACGCAGTATTTT. This translates into CASSLPRELHTQYF.

This chain connects TRBV7-2 to TRBJ2-5; D gene unclear. Deletions cut 8 bases from V and 3 bases from J, with 13 bases between. The germline V gene has CDR1 SGHTA and CDR2 FQGNSA. The CDR3 extends over 13 amino acids. The DNA for the CDR3 is TGTGCCAGCCTTCCCAGCAGCGAAGAGACCCAGTACTTC. Translating gives CASLPSSEETQYF.

The chain recombines TRBV7-8 with TRBJ2-7; TRBD2 matches at 7 bases. V dropped 5 bases and J dropped 6; count of bases not matched to a gene: 4. The CDR3 spans 12 residues. Germline lookup yields CDR1 SGHVS and CDR2 FQNEAQ. This chain's CDR3 is CASSQTSFEQYF. DNA of the CDR3: TGTGCCAGCAGCCAGACTAGCTTCGAGCAGTACTTC.

The V call is TRBV30, the J call TRBJ2-1; 9 positions match TRBD2. Germline V gene sequence: CDR1 GTSNPN, CDR2 SVGIG (reference sequence). This CDR3 has 17 residues. After removal of 2 bases from V and 0 bases from J, the junction contained 8 bases not matched to a gene. This chain's CDR3 is CAWSRLAGLSSYNEQFF. The CDR3 DNA sequence: TGTGCCTGGAGTAGGCTAGCGGGACTAAGCTCCTACAATGAGCAGTTCTTC.

This chain uses TRBV7-2 with TRBJ2-1; D is perhaps TRBD2 (5 bases). The V gene's germline CDR1 is SGHTA and CDR2 FQGNSA. The CDR3 extends over 19 amino acids. Trimming pared 2 bases from V and 4 bases from J, leaving 24 bases between. The CDR3 reads CASSLLNLGTVSGYNEQFF. Written as DNA, the CDR3 is TGTGCCAGCAGCTTACTTAATCTCGGTACAGTGAGCGGATACAATGAGCAGTTCTTC.

This chain links TRBV18 with TRBJ2-7; 7 bases align to TRBD1. V lost 6 bases to trimming and J lost 0 bases; unmatched junction nucleotides: 5. The CDR3 loop spans 14 amino acids. CDR1 and CDR2 (germline): KGHSH, LQKENI. CDR3 in amino acids: CASSGTESSYEQYF. CDR3 bases: TGTGCCAGCTCCGGGACAGAGAGCTCCTACGAGCAGTACTTC.

The V call is TRBV27, the J call TRBJ2-1; 8 bases fit TRBD2. The CDR3 has 15 residues. Germline CDR1 MNHEY, CDR2 SMNVEV (reference sequence). J gave up 7 bases and V 7 bases, and 12 bases lay outside the gene matches. The DNA of the CDR3 is TGTGCCAGCACCCCCCTTCAGCGGGAGTTGAATGAGCAGTTCTTC. It specifies CASTPLQRELNEQFF.

The rearrangement uses TRBV27 and TRBJ2-5; the match to TRBD2 covers 11 bases. V lost 5 bases, J lost 2 bases, and 16 bases stayed unmatched. This CDR3 contains 19 residues. Germline CDR1 and CDR2: MNHEY and SMNVEV (reference sequence). In DNA form, the CDR3 reads TGTGCCAGCAGTCCTAAGGGACTAGCGGCACCGTCCGTTCAAGAGACCCAGTACTTC. Its protein product is CASSPKGLAAPSVQETQYF.

This chain joins TRBV9 and TRBJ1-1; 7 bases fit TRBD1. This CDR3 has 15 residues. The germline V gene has CDR1 SGDLS and CDR2 YYNGEE. Trimming at V came to 1 base and at J to 0 bases, leaving 3 bases not matched to a gene. The CDR3 DNA reads as TGTGCCAGCAGCGTACAGGGGGACATGAACACTGAAGCTTTCTTT. This encodes CASSVQGDMNTEAFF. Based on the CDR3 plus reference TRBV9 and TRBJ1-1, the full variable domain is DSGVTQTPKHLITATGQRVTLRCSPRSGDLSVYWYQQSLDQGLQFLIQYYNGEERAKGNILERFSAQQFPDLHSELNLSSLELGDSALYFCASSVQGDMNTEAFFGQGTRLTVV.

The chain couples TRBV11-2 to TRBJ1-3; unclear D gene. The CDR3 is 15 amino acids. V was trimmed by 4 bases and J by 0 bases, leaving 10 bases between them. Germline V CDR1 and CDR2: SGHAT, FQNNGV. CDR3 amino acids: CASSSSRGSGNTIYF. CDR3 DNA sequence: TGTGCCAGCAGCTCCTCTCGGGGCTCTGGAAACACCATATATTTT.

CDR3 coding DNA: TGTGCCAGTAGCATACCCGGCACCGGGGAGCTGTTTTTT. Its translation is CASSIPGTGELFF. The rearrangement uses TRBV19 and TRBJ2-2; D gene unclear. The V gene lost 6 bases and the J gene lost 4 bases, with 9 bases spanning the gap. Per the germline V gene, CDR1 is LNHDA and CDR2 is SQIVND (reference sequence). The CDR3 spans 13 residues.

This rearrangement joins TRBV7-6 to TRBJ2-1, with 11 positions matching TRBD2. CDR1 and CDR2 from the germline V gene are SGHVS and FNYEAQ. The trim removed 0 bases at V and 0 bases at J, leaving 4 bases unmatched. The CDR3 is 18 amino acids. Written as DNA, the CDR3 is TGTGCCAGCAGCTTAGCGACTAGCGGGGTAAGCTCCTACAATGAGCAGTTCTTC. Translating it yields CASSLATSGVSSYNEQFF.

The J gene is TRBJ2-2, the V gene TRBV27, with D unresolved. The CDR3 is 13 residues long. The V gene's germline CDR1 is MNHEY and CDR2 SMNVEV (reference sequence). With 2 bases removed from V and 5 bases from J, the gap between germline ends came to 6 bases. The CDR3 here is CASSLQITGELFF. CDR3 coding DNA: TGTGCCAGCAGTTTACAGATTACCGGGGAGCTGTTTTTT.